This TCR beta chain was sequenced in a study of CDR3 diversity in severe acne. The V gene's germline CDR1 is SGDLS and CDR2 YYNGEE. The CDR3 runs to 13 residues. V shed 4 bases and J shed 0 bases, with 7 bases lying between them. A single record per CDR3 protein comes from TCRdb applying MiXCR to the PCR reads. This sample has approximately 90,000 distinct CDR3 sequences, with roughly half found just once. The genes are TRBV9 and TRBJ1-1, with TRBD1 as a possible D gene (6 bases). Sequenced sample: blood. The sequence derives from a male donor in good health, serving as a control. CDR3 bases: TGTGCCAGCAGCAGGGGGATGAACACTGAAGCTTTCTTT. Translation gives CASSRGMNTEAFF.